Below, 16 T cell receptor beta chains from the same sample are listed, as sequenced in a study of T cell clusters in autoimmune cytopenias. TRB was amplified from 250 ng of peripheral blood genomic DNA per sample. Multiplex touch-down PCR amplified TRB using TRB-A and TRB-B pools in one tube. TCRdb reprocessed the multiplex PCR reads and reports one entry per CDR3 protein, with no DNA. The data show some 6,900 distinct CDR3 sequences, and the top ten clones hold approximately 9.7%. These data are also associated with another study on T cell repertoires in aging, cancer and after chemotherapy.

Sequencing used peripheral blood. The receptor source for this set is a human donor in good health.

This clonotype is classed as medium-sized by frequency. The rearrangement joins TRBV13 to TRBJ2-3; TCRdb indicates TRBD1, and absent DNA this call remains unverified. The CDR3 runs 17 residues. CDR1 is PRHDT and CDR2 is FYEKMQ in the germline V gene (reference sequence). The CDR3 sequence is CASSLGQGDGGTDTQYF.

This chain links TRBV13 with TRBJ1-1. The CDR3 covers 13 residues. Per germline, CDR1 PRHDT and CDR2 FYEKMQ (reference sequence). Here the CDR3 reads CASSLVGYTESFF. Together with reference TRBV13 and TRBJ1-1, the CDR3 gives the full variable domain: AAGVIQSPRHLIKEKRETATLKCYPIPRHDTVYWYQQGPGQDPQFLISFYEKMQSDKGSIPDRFSAQQFSDYHSELNMSSLELGDSALYFCASSLVGYTESFFGQGTRLTVV.

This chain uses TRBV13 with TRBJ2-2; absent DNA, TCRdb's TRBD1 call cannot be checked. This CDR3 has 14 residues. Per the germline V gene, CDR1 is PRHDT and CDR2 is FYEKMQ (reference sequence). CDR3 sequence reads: CASSPGQLTGELFF. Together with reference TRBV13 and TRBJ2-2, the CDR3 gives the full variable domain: AAGVIQSPRHLIKEKRETATLKCYPIPRHDTVYWYQQGPGQDPQFLISFYEKMQSDKGSIPDRFSAQQFSDYHSELNMSSLELGDSALYFCASSPGQLTGELFFGEGSRLTVL.

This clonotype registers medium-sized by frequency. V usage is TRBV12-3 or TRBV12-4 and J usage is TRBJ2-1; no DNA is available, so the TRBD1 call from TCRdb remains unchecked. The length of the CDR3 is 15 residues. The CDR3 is CASSWSGGSYNEQFF.

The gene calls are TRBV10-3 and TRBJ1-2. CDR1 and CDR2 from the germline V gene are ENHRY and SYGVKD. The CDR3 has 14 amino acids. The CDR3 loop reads CAISESGQFYGYTF.

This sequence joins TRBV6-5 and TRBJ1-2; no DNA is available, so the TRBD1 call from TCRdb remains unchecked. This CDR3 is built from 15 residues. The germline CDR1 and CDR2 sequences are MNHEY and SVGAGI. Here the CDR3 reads CASSYRQGADYGYTF.

CDR3 protein: CASSPTPNSGPDTQYF. This chain links TRBV7-6 with TRBJ2-3; TCRdb selects TRBD2, and the lack of DNA leaves this call unchecked. The CDR3 has 16 residues. The germline gives CDR1 SGHVS, CDR2 FNYEAQ.

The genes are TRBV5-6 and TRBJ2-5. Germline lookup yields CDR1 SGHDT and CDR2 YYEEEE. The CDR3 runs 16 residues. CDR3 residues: CASSLRVLGIQETQYF.

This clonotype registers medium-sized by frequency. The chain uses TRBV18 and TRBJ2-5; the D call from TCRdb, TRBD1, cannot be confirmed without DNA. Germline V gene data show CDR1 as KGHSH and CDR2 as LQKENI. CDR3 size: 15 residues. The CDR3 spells CASSLGGGQQETQYF.

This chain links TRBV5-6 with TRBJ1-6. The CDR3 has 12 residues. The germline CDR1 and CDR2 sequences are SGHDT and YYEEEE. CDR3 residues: CASSFSNSPLHF.

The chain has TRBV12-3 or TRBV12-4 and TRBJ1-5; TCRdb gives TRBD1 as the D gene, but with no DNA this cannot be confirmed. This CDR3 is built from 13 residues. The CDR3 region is CASSGTGGQPQHF.

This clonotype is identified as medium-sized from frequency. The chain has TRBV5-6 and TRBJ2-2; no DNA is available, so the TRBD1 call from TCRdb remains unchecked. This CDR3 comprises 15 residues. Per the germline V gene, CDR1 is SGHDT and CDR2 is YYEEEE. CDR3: CASVHRGQLTGELFF.

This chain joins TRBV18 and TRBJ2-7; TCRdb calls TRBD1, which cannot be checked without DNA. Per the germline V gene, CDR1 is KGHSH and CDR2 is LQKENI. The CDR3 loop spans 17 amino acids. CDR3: CASSETGGDLGLYEQYF.

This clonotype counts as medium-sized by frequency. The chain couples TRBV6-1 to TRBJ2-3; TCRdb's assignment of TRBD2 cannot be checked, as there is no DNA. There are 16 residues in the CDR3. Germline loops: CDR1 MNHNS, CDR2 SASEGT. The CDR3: CASSEGSGGATDTQYF.

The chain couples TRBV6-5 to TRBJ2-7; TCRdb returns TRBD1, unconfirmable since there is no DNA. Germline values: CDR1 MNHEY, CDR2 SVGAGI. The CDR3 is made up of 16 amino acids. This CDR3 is CASSYSMGENSYEQYF.

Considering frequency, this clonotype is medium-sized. The CDR3 sequence: CASIDGGAGGEPQHF. The J gene is TRBJ1-5, the V gene TRBV19. CDR1 is LNHDA and CDR2 is SQIVND in the germline V gene (reference sequence). This CDR3 is 15 amino acids long. The complete variable domain, with remaining parts taken from reference TRBV19 and TRBJ1-5, reads DGGITQSPKYLFRKEGQNVTLSCEQNLNHDAMYWYRQDPGQGLRLIYYSQIVNDFQKGDIAEGYSVSREKKESFPLTVTSAQKNPTAFYLCASIDGGAGGEPQHFGDGTRLSIL.